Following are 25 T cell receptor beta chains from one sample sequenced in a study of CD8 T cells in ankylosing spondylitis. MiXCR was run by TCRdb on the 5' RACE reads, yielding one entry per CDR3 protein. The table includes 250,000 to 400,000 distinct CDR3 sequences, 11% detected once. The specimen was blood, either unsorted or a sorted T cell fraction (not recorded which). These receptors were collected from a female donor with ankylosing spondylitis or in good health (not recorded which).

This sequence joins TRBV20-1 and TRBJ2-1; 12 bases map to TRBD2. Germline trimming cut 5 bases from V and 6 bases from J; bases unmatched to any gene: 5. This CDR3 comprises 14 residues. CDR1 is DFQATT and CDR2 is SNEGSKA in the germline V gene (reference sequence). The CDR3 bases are TGCAGTGCTCTAGCGGGAGGGCGGGGCAATGAGCAGTTCTTC. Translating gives CSALAGGRGNEQFF.

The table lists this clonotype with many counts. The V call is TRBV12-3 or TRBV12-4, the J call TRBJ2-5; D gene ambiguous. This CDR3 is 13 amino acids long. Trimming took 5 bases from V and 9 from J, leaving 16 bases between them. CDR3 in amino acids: CASSPTEFSAQYF. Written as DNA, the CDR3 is TGTGCCAGCAGTCCGACCGAGTTTTCGGCCCAGTACTTC.

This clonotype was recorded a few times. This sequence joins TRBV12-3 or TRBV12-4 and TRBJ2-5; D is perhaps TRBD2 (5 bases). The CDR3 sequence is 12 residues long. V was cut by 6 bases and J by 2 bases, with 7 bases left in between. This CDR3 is CASSRGQETQYF. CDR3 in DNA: TGTGCCAGCAGCAGAGGGCAAGAGACCCAGTACTTC.

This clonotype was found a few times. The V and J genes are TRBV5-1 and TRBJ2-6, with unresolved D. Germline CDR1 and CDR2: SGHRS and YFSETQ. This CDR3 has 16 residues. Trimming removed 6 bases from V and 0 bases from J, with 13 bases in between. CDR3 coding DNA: TGCGCCAGCACTAGAGGCACCGGCTCTGGGGCCAACGTCCTGACTTTC. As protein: CASTRGTGSGANVLTF.

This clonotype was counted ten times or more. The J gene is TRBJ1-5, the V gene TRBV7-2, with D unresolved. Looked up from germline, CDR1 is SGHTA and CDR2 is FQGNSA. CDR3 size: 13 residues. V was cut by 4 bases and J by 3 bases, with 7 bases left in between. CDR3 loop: CASSYSYNQPQHF. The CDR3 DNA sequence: TGTGCCAGCAGCTACAGCTACAATCAGCCCCAGCATTTT.

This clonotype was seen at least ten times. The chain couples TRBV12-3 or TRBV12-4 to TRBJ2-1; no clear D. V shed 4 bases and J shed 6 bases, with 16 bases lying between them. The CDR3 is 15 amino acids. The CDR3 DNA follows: TGTGCCAGCAGTTCGTTTCCCGCGCGCCCCAATGAGCAGTTCTTC. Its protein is CASSSFPARPNEQFF.

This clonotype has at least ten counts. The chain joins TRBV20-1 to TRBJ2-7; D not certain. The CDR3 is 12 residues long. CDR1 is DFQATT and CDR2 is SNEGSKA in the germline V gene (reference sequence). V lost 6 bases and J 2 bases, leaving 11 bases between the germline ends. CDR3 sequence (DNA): TGCAGTGCGCCGAAAGCAACCTACGAGCAGTACTTC. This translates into CSAPKATYEQYF.

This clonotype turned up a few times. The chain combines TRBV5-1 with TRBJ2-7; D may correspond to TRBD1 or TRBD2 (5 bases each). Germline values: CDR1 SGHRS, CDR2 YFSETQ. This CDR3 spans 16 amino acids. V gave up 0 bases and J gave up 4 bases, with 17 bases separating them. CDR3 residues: CASSLELVQGGYEQYF. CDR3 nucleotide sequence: TGCGCCAGCAGCTTGGAATTAGTCCAGGGCGGGTACGAGCAGTACTTC.

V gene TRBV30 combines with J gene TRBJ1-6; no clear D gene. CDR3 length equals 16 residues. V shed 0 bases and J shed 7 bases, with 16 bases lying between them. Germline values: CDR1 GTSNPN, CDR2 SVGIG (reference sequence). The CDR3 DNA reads TGTGCCTGGAGTGTCCCCCTACGGGGATTAAATTCACCCCTCCACTTT. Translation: CAWSVPLRGLNSPLHF.

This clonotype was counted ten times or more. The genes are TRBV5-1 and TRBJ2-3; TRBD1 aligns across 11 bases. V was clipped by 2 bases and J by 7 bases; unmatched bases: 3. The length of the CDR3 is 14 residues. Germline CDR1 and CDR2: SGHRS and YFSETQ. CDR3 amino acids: CASSLGQGANTQYF. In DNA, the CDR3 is TGCGCCAGCAGCTTAGGACAGGGGGCGAATACGCAGTATTTT.

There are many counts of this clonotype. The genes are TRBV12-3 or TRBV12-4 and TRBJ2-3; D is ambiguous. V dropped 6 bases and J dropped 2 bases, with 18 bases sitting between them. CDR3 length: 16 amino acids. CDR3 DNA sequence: TGTGCCAGCAGGAAATCCTCGACCCAGGTCACAGATACGCAGTATTTT. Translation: CASRKSSTQVTDTQYF.

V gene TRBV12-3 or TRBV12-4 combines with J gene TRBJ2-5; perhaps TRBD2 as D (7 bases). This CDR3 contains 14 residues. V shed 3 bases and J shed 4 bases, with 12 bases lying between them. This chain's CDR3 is CASSFGGGGETQYF. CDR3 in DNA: TGTGCCAGCAGTTTTGGGGGAGGGGGAGAGACCCAGTACTTC.

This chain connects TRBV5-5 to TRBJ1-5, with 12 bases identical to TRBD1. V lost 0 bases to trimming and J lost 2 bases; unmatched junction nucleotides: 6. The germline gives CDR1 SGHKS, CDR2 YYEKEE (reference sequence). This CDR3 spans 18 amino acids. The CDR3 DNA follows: TGTGCCAGCAGCTTGGTGGGACAGGGGGCTAATCGCAATCAGCCCCAGCATTTT. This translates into CASSLVGQGANRNQPQHF.

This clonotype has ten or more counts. CDR3 protein: CSAKDIVYNQPQHF. The CDR3 nucleotides are TGCAGTGCCAAGGACATTGTCTACAATCAGCCCCAGCATTTT. This rearrangement joins TRBV20-1 to TRBJ1-5, with D maybe TRBD1 (5 bases). From germline, CDR1 is DFQATT and CDR2 SNEGSKA (reference sequence). Trimming cost V 6 bases and J 3 bases, with 15 bases left between them. This CDR3 has 14 amino acids.

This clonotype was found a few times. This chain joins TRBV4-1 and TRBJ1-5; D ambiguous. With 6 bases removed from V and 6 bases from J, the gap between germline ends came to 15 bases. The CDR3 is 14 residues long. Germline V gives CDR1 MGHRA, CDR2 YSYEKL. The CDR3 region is CASSQTWAGQPQHF. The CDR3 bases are TGCGCCAGCAGTCAAACCTGGGCCGGTCAGCCCCAGCATTTT.

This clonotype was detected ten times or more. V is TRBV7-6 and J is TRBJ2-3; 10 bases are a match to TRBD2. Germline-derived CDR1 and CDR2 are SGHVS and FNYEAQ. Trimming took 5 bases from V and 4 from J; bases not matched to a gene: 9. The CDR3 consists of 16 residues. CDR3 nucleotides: TGTGCCAGCAGCAGGAGCGGGGGGGCCAAAGCAGATACGCAGTATTTT. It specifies CASSRSGGAKADTQYF.

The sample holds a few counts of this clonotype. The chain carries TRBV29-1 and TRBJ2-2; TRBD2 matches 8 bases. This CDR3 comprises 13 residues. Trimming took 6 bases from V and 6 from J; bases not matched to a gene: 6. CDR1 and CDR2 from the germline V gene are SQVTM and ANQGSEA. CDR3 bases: TGCAGCGTAGCGGGAGTTCGGGCCGGGGAGCTGTTTTTT. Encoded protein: CSVAGVRAGELFF.

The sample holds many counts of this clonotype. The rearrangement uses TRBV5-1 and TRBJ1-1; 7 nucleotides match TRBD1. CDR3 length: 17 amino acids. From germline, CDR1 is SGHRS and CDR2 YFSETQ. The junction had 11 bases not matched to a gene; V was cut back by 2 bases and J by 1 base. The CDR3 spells CASSFRGSFGANTEAFF. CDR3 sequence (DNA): TGCGCCAGCAGCTTCAGGGGGTCGTTTGGTGCGAACACTGAAGCTTTCTTT.

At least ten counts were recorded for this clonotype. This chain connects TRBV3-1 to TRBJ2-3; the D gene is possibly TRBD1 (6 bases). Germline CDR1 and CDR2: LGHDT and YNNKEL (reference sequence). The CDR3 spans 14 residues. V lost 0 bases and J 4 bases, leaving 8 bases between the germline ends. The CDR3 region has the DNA TGTGCCAGCAGCCAAGACTACAGGGCAGATACGCAGTATTTT. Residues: CASSQDYRADTQYF.

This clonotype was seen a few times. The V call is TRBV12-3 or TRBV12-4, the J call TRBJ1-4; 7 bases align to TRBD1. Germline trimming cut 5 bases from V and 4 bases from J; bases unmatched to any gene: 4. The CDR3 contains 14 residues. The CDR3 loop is CASSTGALNEKLFF. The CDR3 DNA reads TGTGCCAGCAGTACAGGGGCCCTTAATGAAAAACTGTTTTTT.

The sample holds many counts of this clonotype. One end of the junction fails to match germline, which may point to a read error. The CDR3 DNA is TGCGCCAGCAGTTTGGCGCGACTAGCGGACAATGAGCAGTTCTTC. Translating it yields CASSLARLADNEQFF. J is TRBJ2-1 and V is TRBV5-1, with 9 bases identical to TRBD2. In germline, CDR1 is SGHRS, CDR2 YFSETQ. The CDR3 extends over 15 amino acids.

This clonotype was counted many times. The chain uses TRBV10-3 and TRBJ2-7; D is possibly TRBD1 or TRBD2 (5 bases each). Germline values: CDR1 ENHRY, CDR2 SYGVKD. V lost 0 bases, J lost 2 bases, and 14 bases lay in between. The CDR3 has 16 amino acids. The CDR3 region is CAISESPGPTTYEQYF. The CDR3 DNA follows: TGTGCCATCAGTGAGTCTCCGGGACCCACAACCTACGAGCAGTACTTC.

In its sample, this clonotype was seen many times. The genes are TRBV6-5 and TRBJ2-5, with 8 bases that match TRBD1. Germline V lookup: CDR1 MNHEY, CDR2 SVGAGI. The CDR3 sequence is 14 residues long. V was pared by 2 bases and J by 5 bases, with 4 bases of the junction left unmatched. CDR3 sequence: CASSYTGQGETQYF. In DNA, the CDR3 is TGTGCCAGCAGTTACACAGGACAGGGTGAGACCCAGTACTTC.

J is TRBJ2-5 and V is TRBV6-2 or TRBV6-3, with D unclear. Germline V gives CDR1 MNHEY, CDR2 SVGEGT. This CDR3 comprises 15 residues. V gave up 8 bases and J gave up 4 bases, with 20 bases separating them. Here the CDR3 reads CASGPKRAKGETQYF. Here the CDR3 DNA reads TGTGCCAGCGGTCCCAAAAGGGCAAAAGGAGAGACCCAGTACTTC.

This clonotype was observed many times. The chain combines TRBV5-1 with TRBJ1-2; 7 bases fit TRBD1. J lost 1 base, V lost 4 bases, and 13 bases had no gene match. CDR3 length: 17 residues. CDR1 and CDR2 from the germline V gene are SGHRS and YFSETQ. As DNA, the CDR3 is TGCGCCAGCAGCCATGGTAGAGGACAGGAACTTAACTATGGCTACACCTTC. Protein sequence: CASSHGRGQELNYGYTF.